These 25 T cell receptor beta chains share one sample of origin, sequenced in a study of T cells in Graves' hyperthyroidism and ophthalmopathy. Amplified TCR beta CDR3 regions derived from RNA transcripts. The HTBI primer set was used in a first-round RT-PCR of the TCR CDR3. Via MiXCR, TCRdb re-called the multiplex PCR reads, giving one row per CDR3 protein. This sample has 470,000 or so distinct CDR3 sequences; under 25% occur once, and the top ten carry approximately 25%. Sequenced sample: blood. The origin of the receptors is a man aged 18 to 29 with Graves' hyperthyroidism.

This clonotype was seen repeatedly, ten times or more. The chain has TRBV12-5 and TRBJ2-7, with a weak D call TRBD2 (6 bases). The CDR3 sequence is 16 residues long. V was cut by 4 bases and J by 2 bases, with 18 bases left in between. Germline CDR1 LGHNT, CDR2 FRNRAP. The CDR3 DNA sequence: TGTGCTAGTGGTTCTCCGGGCGAGCGGGCTACCTACGAGCAGTACTTC. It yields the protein CASGSPGERATYEQYF.

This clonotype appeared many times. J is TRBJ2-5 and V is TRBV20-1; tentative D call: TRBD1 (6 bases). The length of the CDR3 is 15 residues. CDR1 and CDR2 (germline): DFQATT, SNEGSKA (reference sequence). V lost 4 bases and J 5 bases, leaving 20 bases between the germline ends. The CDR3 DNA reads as TGCAGTGCTATTTTGGGGGCGGCATTGGCGGAGACCCAGTACTTC. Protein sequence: CSAILGAALAETQYF.

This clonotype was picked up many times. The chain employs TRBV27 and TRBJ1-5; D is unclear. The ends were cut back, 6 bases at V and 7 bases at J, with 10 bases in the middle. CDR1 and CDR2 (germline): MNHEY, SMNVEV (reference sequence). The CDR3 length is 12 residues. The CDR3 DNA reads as TGTGCCAGCAGCCATTTCGACCAGCCCCAGCATTTT. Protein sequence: CASSHFDQPQHF.

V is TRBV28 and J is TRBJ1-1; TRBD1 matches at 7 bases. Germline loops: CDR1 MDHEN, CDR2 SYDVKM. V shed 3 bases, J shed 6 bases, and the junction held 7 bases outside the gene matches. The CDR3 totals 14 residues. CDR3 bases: TGTGCCAGCAGTTTTCGACAGGGTACGGCTGAAGCTTTCTTT. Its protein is CASSFRQGTAEAFF.

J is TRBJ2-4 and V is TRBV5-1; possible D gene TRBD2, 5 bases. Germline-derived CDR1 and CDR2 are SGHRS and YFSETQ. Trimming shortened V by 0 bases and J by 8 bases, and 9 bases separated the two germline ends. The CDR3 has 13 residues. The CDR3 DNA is TGCGCCAGCAGCTTGGGGCTAGCTGACATTCAGTACTTC. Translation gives CASSLGLADIQYF.

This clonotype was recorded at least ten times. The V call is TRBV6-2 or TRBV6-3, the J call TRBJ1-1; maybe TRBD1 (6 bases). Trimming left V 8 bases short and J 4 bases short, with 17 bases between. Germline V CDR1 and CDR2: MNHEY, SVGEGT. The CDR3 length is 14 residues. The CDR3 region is CASWNRAGGTEAFF. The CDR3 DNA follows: TGTGCCAGCTGGAACAGGGCGGGTGGCACTGAAGCTTTCTTT.

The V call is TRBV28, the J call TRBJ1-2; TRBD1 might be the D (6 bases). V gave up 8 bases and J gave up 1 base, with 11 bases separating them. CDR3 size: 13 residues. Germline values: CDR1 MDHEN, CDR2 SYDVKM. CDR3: CASFRGLNYGYTF. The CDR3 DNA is TGTGCCAGCTTTCGGGGGCTTAACTATGGCTACACCTTC.

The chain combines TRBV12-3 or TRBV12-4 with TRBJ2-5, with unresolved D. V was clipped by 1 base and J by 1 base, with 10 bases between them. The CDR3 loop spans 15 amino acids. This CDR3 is CASSLVPPPQETQYF. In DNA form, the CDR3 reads TGTGCCAGCAGTTTAGTCCCACCGCCCCAAGAGACCCAGTACTTC.

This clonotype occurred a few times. The CDR3 spells CASSYYSTSSYEQYF. CDR3 in DNA: TGTGCCAGCAGTTACTACAGCACGAGCTCCTACGAGCAGTACTTC. The rearrangement joins TRBV6-5 to TRBJ2-7; D not certain. In germline, CDR1 is MNHEY, CDR2 SVGAGI. V was pared by 1 base and J by 0 bases, with 10 bases between. This CDR3 comprises 15 residues.

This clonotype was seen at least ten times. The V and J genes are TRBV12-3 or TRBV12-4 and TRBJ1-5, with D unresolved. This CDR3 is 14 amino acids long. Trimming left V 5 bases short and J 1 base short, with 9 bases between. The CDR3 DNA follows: TGTGCCAGCAGTGCCGTCCTGAGCAATCAGCCCCAGCATTTT. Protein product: CASSAVLSNQPQHF.

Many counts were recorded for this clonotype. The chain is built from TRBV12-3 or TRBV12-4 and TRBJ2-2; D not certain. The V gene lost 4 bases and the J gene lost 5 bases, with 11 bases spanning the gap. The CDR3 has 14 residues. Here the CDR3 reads CASSWMGRTGELFF. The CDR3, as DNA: TGTGCCAGCAGTTGGATGGGTCGGACCGGGGAGCTGTTTTTT.

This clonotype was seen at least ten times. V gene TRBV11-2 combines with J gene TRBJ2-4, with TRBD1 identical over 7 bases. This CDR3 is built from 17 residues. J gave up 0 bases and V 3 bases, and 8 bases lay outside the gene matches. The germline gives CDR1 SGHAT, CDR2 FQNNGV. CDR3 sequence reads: CASSFGTASLAKNIQYF. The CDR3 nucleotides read TGTGCCAGCAGCTTTGGGACAGCGTCACTAGCCAAAAACATTCAGTACTTC.

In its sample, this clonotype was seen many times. The CDR3 region is CASSLEVSPPDFF. DNA of the CDR3: TGTGCCAGCAGCTTGGAGGTGTCCCCACCCGATTTCTTT. The V and J genes are TRBV5-5 and TRBJ1-1; D gene unclear. The CDR3 has 13 amino acids. The germline V gene encodes CDR1 SGHKS and CDR2 YYEKEE (reference sequence). Trimming removed 0 bases from V and 13 bases from J, with 16 bases in between.

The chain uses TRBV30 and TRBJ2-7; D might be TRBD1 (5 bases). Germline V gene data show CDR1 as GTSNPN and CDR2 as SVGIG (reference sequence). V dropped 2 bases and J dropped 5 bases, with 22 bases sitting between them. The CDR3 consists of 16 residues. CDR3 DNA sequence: TGTGCCTGGAGTTACTTTCCTGGACAAGGTGTCCACGAGCAGTACTTC. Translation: CAWSYFPGQGVHEQYF.

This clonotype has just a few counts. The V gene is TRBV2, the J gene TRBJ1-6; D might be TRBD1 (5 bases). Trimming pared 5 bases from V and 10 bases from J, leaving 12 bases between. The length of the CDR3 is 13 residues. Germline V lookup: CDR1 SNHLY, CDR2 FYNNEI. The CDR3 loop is CASSSQGKSPLHF. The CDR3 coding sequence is TGTGCCAGCAGTTCCCAGGGAAAATCACCCCTCCACTTT.

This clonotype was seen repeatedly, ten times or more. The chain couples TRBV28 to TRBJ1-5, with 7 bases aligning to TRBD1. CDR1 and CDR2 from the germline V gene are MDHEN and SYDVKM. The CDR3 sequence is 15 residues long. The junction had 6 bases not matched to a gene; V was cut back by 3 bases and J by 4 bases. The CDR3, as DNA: TGTGCCAGCAGTTTTCCGGGACAGAATAATCAGCCCCAGCATTTT. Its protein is CASSFPGQNNQPQHF.

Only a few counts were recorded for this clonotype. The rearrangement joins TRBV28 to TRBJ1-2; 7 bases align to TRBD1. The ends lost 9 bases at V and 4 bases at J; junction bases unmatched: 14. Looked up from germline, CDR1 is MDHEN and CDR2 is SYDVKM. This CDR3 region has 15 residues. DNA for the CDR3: TGTGCCAGTAGAGCGGACAGGCTTTCTTTCTATGGCTACACCTTC. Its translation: CASRADRLSFYGYTF.

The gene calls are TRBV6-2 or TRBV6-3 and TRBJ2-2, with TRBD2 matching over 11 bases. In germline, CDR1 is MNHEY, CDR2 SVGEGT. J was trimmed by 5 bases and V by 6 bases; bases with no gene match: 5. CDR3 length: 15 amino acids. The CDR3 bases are TGTGCCAGCAGACCTACTAGCGGGAGAACCGGGGAGCTGTTTTTT. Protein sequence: CASRPTSGRTGELFF.

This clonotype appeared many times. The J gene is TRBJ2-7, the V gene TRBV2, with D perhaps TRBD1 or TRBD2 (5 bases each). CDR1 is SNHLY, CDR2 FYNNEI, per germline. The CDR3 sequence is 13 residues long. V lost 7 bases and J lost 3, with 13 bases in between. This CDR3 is CASTGDGSYEQYF. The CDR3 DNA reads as TGTGCCAGCACCGGGGACGGAAGCTACGAGCAGTACTTC.

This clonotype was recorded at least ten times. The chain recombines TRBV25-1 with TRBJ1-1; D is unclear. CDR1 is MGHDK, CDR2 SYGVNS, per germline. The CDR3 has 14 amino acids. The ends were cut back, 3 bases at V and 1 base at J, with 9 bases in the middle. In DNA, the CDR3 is TGTGCCAGCAGTGACGTAAGACAGAACACTGAAGCTTTCTTT. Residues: CASSDVRQNTEAFF.

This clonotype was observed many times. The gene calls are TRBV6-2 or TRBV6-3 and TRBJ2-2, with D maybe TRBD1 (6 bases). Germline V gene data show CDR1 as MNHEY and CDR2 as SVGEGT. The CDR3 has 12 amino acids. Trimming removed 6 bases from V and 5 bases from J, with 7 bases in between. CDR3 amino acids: CASSTGTGELFF. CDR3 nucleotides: TGTGCCAGCAGCACAGGGACCGGGGAGCTGTTTTTT.

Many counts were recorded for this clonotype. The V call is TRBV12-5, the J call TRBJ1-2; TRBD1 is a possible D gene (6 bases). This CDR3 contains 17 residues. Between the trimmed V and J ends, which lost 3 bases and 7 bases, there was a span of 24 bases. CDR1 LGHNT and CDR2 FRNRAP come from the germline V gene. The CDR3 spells CASGFAFDRPLPGGYTF. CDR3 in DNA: TGTGCTAGTGGTTTCGCCTTCGACAGGCCCCTCCCGGGTGGCTACACCTTC. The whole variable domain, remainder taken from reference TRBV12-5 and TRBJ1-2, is DARVTQTPRHKVTEMGQEVTMRCQPILGHNTVFWYRQTMMQGLELLAYFRNRAPLDDSGMPKDRFSAEMPDATLATLKIQPSEPRDSAVYFCASGFAFDRPLPGGYTFGSGTRLTVV.

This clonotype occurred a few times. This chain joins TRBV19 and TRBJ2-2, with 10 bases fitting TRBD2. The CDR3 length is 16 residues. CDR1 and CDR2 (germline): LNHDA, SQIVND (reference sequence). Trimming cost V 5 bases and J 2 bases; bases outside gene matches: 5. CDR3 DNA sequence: TGTGCCAGTAGTCGACTAGCGGGTCGAAACACCGGGGAGCTGTTTTTT. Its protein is CASSRLAGRNTGELFF.

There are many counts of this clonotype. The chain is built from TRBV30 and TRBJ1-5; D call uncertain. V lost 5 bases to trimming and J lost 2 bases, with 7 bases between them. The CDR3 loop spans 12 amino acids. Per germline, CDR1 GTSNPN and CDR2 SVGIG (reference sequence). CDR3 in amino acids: CAWDNGNQPQHF. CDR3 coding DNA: TGTGCCTGGGATAATGGCAATCAGCCCCAGCATTTT.

CDR3 sequence reads: CASSSGQMMNTEAFF. In DNA form, the CDR3 reads TGTGCCAGCAGTTCGGGACAAATGATGAACACTGAAGCTTTCTTT. The chain employs TRBV27 and TRBJ1-1; TRBD1 is a possible D gene (6 bases). The CDR3 extends over 15 amino acids. Germline-derived CDR1 and CDR2 are MNHEY and SMNVEV (reference sequence). The V end was cut by 4 bases, the J end by 0 bases, with 12 bases between.